The TCR beta chain under discussion was sequenced for a study of T cells in localized non-small cell lung cancer. The CDR3 contains 14 residues. Per the germline V gene, CDR1 is SGDLS and CDR2 is YYNGEE. V was shortened by 0 bases and J by 5 bases, with 12 bases between the two germline ends. Notes on the study in general: Researchers found a median around 58 of the top 100 tumor clones in adjacent lung. Uninvolved adjacent lung showed the highest T cell clonality, exceeding tumor. As only one tumor region underwent sequencing, heterogeneity remains possible.

Notes on this clone: The target antigen is unknown. Other DNA sequences within the sample encode an identical CDR3.

Using immunoSEQ multiplex PCR, the repertoire was profiled, and TCRdb retains in-frame clones only, with some absent. This table has roughly 30,000 clones, about 90% appearing once. The TCR originated in a man aged 40 to 75 with stage II lung adenocarcinoma. This chain links TRBV9 with TRBJ2-7; D is unclear. Source: PBMCs, taken before any cancer treatment. Here the CDR3 reads CASSVGLGENEQYF. Written as DNA, the CDR3 is TGTGCCAGCAGCGTAGGGCTAGGTGAGAACGAGCAGTACTTC.